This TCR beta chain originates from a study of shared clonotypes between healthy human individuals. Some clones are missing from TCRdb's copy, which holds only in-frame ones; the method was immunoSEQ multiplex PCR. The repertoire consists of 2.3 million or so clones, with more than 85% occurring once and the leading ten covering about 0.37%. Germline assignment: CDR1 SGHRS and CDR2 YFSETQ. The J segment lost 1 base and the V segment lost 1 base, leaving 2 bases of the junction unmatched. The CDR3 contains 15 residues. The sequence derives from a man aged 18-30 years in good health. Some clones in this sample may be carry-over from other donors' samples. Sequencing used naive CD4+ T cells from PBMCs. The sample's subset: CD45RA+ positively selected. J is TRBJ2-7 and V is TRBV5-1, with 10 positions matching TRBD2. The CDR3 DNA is TGCGCCAGCAGCTTGCTAGCGGGAGCATCCTACGAGCAGTACTTC. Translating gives CASSLLAGASYEQYF.